The rows below give T cell receptor beta chains drawn from one sample of a study of immune evolution from preneoplasia to lung adenocarcinoma. The table came from immunoSEQ multiplex PCR; TCRdb's copy has only in-frame clones and leaves some out. This sample has 25,000 to 30,000 clones, with just under 75% found just once. Sequencing was done on a sample of FFPE invasive lung adenocarcinoma tissue. The receptors shown here come from a person aged 55 to 75 with invasive lung adenocarcinoma. Some clones in this sample may be carry-over from other donors' samples. Each CDR3 is given with its conserved first and last residue. Fields, in order: V gene, clone size, D gene, J gene, CDR3 protein, CDR3 DNA. A D gene is named only where the DNA matches it firmly. Where a row states a size, it is once, few, many or the class of an expanded clone; other rows omit it.

V: TRBV19
size: .
D: .
J: TRBJ2-5
CDR3: CASSIATLYSRETQYF
DNA: TGTGCCAGTAGTATAGCTACCTTGTATTCCCGGGAGACCCAGTACTTC

V: TRBV28
size: .
D: TRBD1
J: TRBJ1-5
CDR3: CASSRVQGIGYQPQHF
DNA: TGTGCCAGCAGCAGAGTACAGGGGATTGGCTATCAGCCCCAGCATTTT

V: TRBV6-1
size: once
D: TRBD1
J: TRBJ2-5
CDR3: CASSVNPGQGETQYF
DNA: TGTGCCAGCAGCGTTAATCCGGGACAGGGTGAGACCCAGTACTTC

V: TRBV11-2
size: .
D: .
J: TRBJ1-1
CDR3: CASSLGYSLKNTEAFF
DNA: TGTGCCAGCAGCTTAGGATACAGCCTTAAGAACACTGAAGCTTTCTTT

V: TRBV6-1
size: once
D: .
J: TRBJ2-2
CDR3: CASSVQATGELFF
DNA: TGTGCCAGCTCGGTCCAGGCCACCGGGGAGCTGTTTTTT

V: TRBV30
size: few
D: .
J: TRBJ1-5
CDR3: CAWASGAYSNQPQHF
DNA: TGTGCCTGGGCAAGCGGGGCTTATAGCAATCAGCCCCAGCATTTT

V: TRBV5-3
size: few
D: .
J: TRBJ2-1
CDR3: CARSLTRSPDNEQFF
DNA: TGTGCCAGAAGCTTGACTCGCAGTCCAGACAATGAGCAGTTCTTC

V: TRBV4-2
size: .
D: .
J: TRBJ1-5
CDR3: CASSQNPGGAQPQHF
DNA: TGTGCCAGCAGCCAAAACCCGGGGGGGGCTCAGCCCCAGCATTTT

V: TRBV6-4
size: .
D: TRBD1
J: TRBJ2-3
CDR3: CASSYDRGRGDTQYF
DNA: TGTGCCAGCAGTTACGACAGGGGCCGGGGAGATACGCAGTATTTT

V: TRBV28
size: .
D: .
J: TRBJ1-1
CDR3: CASSMIEVEAFF
DNA: TGTGCCAGCAGCATGATCGAGGTTGAAGCTTTCTTT

V: TRBV7-2
size: .
D: .
J: TRBJ2-7
CDR3: CASSLDRRHSYEQYF
DNA: TGTGCCAGCAGCTTAGATCGGAGACATTCCTACGAGCAGTACTTC

V: TRBV4-1
size: .
D: .
J: TRBJ1-2
CDR3: CASSQVQGWYGYTF
DNA: TGCGCCAGCAGCCAAGTCCAGGGTTGGTATGGCTACACCTTC

V: TRBV7-2
size: .
D: .
J: TRBJ2-2
CDR3: CASKTANTGELFF
DNA: TGTGCCAGCAAGACAGCCAACACCGGGGAGCTGTTTTTT

V: TRBV28
size: .
D: TRBD2
J: TRBJ2-7
CDR3: CASSNGGRGYEQYF
DNA: TGTGCCAGCAGTAACGGCGGGAGAGGGTACGAGCAGTACTTC